The 11 T cell receptor beta chains below come from one sample, sequenced in a study of blood T cell repertoires in COVID-19. Repertoires were generated with immunoSEQ multiplex PCR, while TCRdb's copy carries only in-frame clones and drops some. The repertoire holds over 90,000 clones, with about 88% as singletons. Sequenced material: peripheral blood. These receptors all stem from a human donor in a cohort sampled during active COVID-19.

J is TRBJ2-7 and V is TRBV10-3; 7 bases match TRBD1. Germline CDR1 is ENHRY and CDR2 is SYGVKD. The ends lost 2 bases at V and 1 base at J; junction bases unmatched: 8. The CDR3 totals 16 residues. The DNA for the CDR3 is TGTGCCATCAGTGAGCCTTCCGGGACAGAGTCCTACGAGCAGTACTTC. Protein product: CAISEPSGTESYEQYF.

The chain combines TRBV5-4 with TRBJ1-1; 8 bases fit TRBD1. The length of the CDR3 is 16 residues. The ends lost 5 bases at V and 0 bases at J; junction bases unmatched: 9. CDR1 is SGHNT and CDR2 is YYREEE in the germline V gene (reference sequence). CDR3 coding DNA: TGTGCCAGCAGACCCGGACAGGGAAATATGAACACTGAAGCTTTCTTT. Amino acid sequence: CASRPGQGNMNTEAFF. Combining the CDR3 with reference TRBV5-4 and TRBJ1-1 gives the whole variable domain ETGVTQSPTHLIKTRGQQVTLRCSSQSGHNTVSWYQQALGQGPQFIFQYYREEENGRGNFPPRFSGLQFPNYSSELNVNALELDDSALYLCASRPGQGNMNTEAFFGQGTRLTVV.

The CDR3 coding sequence is TGTGCCAGCTCGTTCGGACAGGGGCGTTCTCAGCCCCAGCATTTT. Protein product: CASSFGQGRSQPQHF. The chain joins TRBV18 to TRBJ1-5; 9 bases fit TRBD1. Losses at the gene ends were 6 bases for V and 6 bases for J; bases not matched to a gene: 9. The CDR3 has 15 residues. The germline gives CDR1 KGHSH, CDR2 LQKENI. The full variable domain, completed using reference TRBV18 and TRBJ1-5, is NAGVMQNPRHLVRRRGQEARLRCSPMKGHSHVYWYRQLPEEGLKFMVYLQKENIIDESGMPKERFSAEFPKEGPSILRIQQVVRGDSAAYFCASSFGQGRSQPQHFGDGTRLSIL.

The CDR3 DNA reads as TGTGCCAGCAGTTACGGCTGGGAGTCGAACACCGGGGAGCTGTTTTTT. This sequence encodes CASSYGWESNTGELFF. The chain employs TRBV6-2 or TRBV6-3 and TRBJ2-2, with D maybe TRBD2 (5 bases). Germline V gene lookup returns CDR1 MNHEY and CDR2 SVGEGT. V dropped 2 bases and J dropped 0 bases, with 10 bases sitting between them. This CDR3 comprises 16 residues.

The V call is TRBV2, the J call TRBJ2-4; D gene unclear. The ends were cut back, 3 bases at V and 1 base at J, with 7 bases in the middle. Per the germline V gene, CDR1 is SNHLY and CDR2 is FYNNEI. The CDR3 length is 14 residues. The CDR3 sequence: CASSDGLAKNIQYF. CDR3 sequence (DNA): TGTGCCAGCAGTGATGGCTTGGCCAAAAACATTCAGTACTTC.

This rearrangement joins TRBV27 to TRBJ2-7; 12 positions match TRBD2. The CDR3 loop spans 14 amino acids. Per the germline V gene, CDR1 is MNHEY and CDR2 is SMNVEV (reference sequence). J was trimmed by 6 bases and V by 5 bases; bases with no gene match: 5. The CDR3: CASSLTSGRREQYF. The CDR3 region has the DNA TGTGCCAGCAGTCTCACTAGCGGGAGGCGCGAGCAGTACTTC.

The V and J genes are TRBV5-1 and TRBJ2-7; 11 bases align to TRBD1. The ends lost 1 base at V and 3 bases at J; junction bases unmatched: 3. Germline V gene lookup returns CDR1 SGHRS and CDR2 YFSETQ. CDR3 length: 15 amino acids. CDR3 protein: CASSLYGTGGYEQYF. CDR3 nucleotides: TGCGCCAGCAGCTTGTATGGGACAGGGGGCTACGAGCAGTACTTC.

This clone occurred once. The chain has TRBV15 and TRBJ2-7; TRBD2 aligns across 7 bases. Germline trimming cut 9 bases from V and 1 base from J; bases unmatched to any gene: 9. The CDR3 is 14 amino acids. Per the germline V gene, CDR1 is LNHNV and CDR2 is YYDKDF (reference sequence). The CDR3 region is CATSKREQSYEQYF. For the CDR3, the DNA is TGTGCCACTAGTAAGCGGGAACAGTCCTACGAGCAGTACTTC.

This clone was detected only a few times. The rearrangement links TRBV19 to TRBJ1-1; 7 nucleotides line up with TRBD1. Germline lookup yields CDR1 LNHDA and CDR2 SQIVND (reference sequence). The CDR3 is 17 amino acids. V dropped 5 bases and J dropped 1; count of bases not matched to a gene: 13. The CDR3 DNA sequence: TGTGCCAGTAGTGCGGGGACAGCCTTTATCAGGAACACTGAAGCTTTCTTT. It yields the protein CASSAGTAFIRNTEAFF.

This chain connects TRBV5-1 to TRBJ1-4; D is perhaps TRBD1 (5 bases). This CDR3 is 17 amino acids long. V shed 4 bases and J shed 3 bases, with 19 bases lying between them. The germline gives CDR1 SGHRS, CDR2 YFSETQ. For the CDR3, the DNA is TGCGCCAGCAGCCCAAAGGGGACTCGCCTAGCTAATGAAAAACTGTTTTTT. The encoded protein is CASSPKGTRLANEKLFF.

The chain carries TRBV19 and TRBJ1-1; 11 bases line up with TRBD1. Trimming cost V 0 bases and J 6 bases; bases outside gene matches: 6. The CDR3 is 16 residues long. Germline CDR1 reads LNHDA; CDR2 reads SQIVND (reference sequence). Here the CDR3 reads CASSIDGTGGGPEAFF. CDR3 bases: TGTGCCAGTAGTATAGATGGGACAGGGGGAGGACCTGAAGCTTTCTTT.